What follows describes a single T cell receptor (beta chain). Its specificity is unknown. Only in-frame clones appear in the TCRdb table, and some are missing; sequencing was by immunoSEQ multiplex PCR. Of approximately 31,000 clones in the sample, 86% were seen once. The sample is drawn from a study of T cells in tuberculosis. Study-wide background: This South African cohort compared adolescents with or without latent tuberculosis against adults with active tuberculosis.

Time point given: new active TB diagnosis, blood taken before or within 7 days of starting treatment. Overall study results and limits: Shorter CDR3-alpha in active tuberculosis partly drove smaller distances.

The CDR3 covers 17 residues. Germline CDR1 reads MNHEY; CDR2 reads SMNVEV (reference sequence). V gave up 0 bases and J gave up 2 bases, with 11 bases separating them. The sequence was collected from an adult with tuberculosis. This material consisted of PBMCs, taken at tuberculosis diagnosis. The chain links TRBV27 to TRBJ2-6; possibly TRBD1 for D (6 bases). CDR3 region: CASSLSGNRAGANVLTF. The CDR3 region has the DNA TGTGCCAGCAGTTTATCGGGAAACAGGGCTGGGGCCAACGTCCTGACTTTC.